Following are 3 T cell receptor beta chains from one sample sequenced in a study of OX40 agonist ivuxolimab in advanced cancers. TCRdb's copy holds only in-frame clones and misses some; the assay was immunoSEQ multiplex PCR. The table records tens of thousands of clones, 85% to 90% of them present only once. The specimen was CD4+ or CD8+ T cells sorted from blood, collected in a trial of the OX40 agonist ivuxolimab. Receptors originate from an adult with an advanced solid tumor such as melanoma, head and neck, liver or kidney cancer.

The chain links TRBV7-2 to TRBJ1-4; a weak D match, TRBD1 (5 bases). The V gene's germline CDR1 is SGHTA and CDR2 FQGNSA. CDR3 size: 15 residues. V was pared by 5 bases and J by 0 bases, with 10 bases between. CDR3 DNA: TGTGCCAGCAGCGGGGACGGTGCAACTAATGAAAAACTGTTTTTT. Amino acids: CASSGDGATNEKLFF.

The CDR3 nucleotides are TGTGCCAGCAGCTCCAATATCGACAGGGCTGGGGCCAACGTCCTGACTTTC. As protein: CASSSNIDRAGANVLTF. The chain carries TRBV5-6 and TRBJ2-6; TRBD1 matches 7 bases. The CDR3 is 17 residues long. CDR1 and CDR2 from the germline V gene are SGHDT and YYEEEE. J gave up 2 bases and V 3 bases, and 8 bases lay outside the gene matches.

The chain recombines TRBV5-6 with TRBJ1-2, with 9 bases fitting TRBD1. V shed 1 base, J shed 4 bases, and the junction held 5 bases outside the gene matches. The germline V gene has CDR1 SGHDT and CDR2 YYEEEE. The CDR3 consists of 15 residues. The CDR3 region is CASSLLQGAVYGYTF. The CDR3 DNA is TGTGCCAGCAGCTTGTTACAGGGGGCCGTCTATGGCTACACCTTC.